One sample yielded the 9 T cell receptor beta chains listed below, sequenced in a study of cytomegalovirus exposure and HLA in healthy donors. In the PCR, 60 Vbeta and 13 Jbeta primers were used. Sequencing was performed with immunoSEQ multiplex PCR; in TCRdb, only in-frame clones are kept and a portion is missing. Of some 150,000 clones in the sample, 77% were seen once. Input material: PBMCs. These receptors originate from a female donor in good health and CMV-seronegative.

The CDR3 DNA is TGTGCTAGTGGTTTGGCCGGGTATCGGGAGACCCAGTACTTC. Protein product: CASGLAGYRETQYF. The chain combines TRBV12-5 with TRBJ2-5; no reliable D call. Looked up from germline, CDR1 is LGHNT and CDR2 is FRNRAP. Trimming left V 1 base short and J 5 bases short, with 11 bases between. This CDR3 region has 14 residues. Variable domain in full (rest from reference TRBV12-5 and TRBJ2-5): DARVTQTPRHKVTEMGQEVTMRCQPILGHNTVFWYRQTMMQGLELLAYFRNRAPLDDSGMPKDRFSAEMPDATLATLKIQPSEPRDSAVYFCASGLAGYRETQYFGPGTRLLVL.

CDR3 region: CASSITGSNYGYTF. The CDR3 bases are TGTGCCAGTAGTATAACAGGGTCTAACTATGGCTACACCTTC. The chain uses TRBV19 and TRBJ1-2; D may be TRBD1 (6 bases). Germline V CDR1 and CDR2: LNHDA, SQIVND (reference sequence). The V gene lost 2 bases and the J gene lost 0 bases, with 7 bases spanning the gap. The CDR3 spans 14 residues. The full variable domain, completed using reference TRBV19 and TRBJ1-2, is DGGITQSPKYLFRKEGQNVTLSCEQNLNHDAMYWYRQDPGQGLRLIYYSQIVNDFQKGDIAEGYSVSREKKESFPLTVTSAQKNPTAFYLCASSITGSNYGYTFGSGTRLTVV.

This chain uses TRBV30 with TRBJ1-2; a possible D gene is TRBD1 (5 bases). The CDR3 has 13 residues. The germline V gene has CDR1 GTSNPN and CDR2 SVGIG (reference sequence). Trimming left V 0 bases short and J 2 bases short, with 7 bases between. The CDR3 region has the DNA TGTGCCTGGAGTGTACCAGGGAACTATGGCTACACCTTC. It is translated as CAWSVPGNYGYTF.

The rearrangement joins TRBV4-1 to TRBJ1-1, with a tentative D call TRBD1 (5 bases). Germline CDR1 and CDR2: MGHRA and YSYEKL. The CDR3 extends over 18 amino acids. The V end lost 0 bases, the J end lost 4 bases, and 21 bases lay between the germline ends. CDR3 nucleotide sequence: TGCGCCAGCAGCCAAGACATCTCCTCGACAGCCCAGGGCACTGAAGCTTTCTTT. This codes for CASSQDISSTAQGTEAFF.

CDR3 bases: TGCGCCAGCAGCCAAGTGGCGGGACTATCTCGAGAGCAGTACTTC. The encoded protein is CASSQVAGLSREQYF. This chain joins TRBV4-1 and TRBJ2-7; 7 nucleotides agree with TRBD2. CDR1 and CDR2 from the germline V gene are MGHRA and YSYEKL. This CDR3 comprises 15 residues. The V and J ends lost 1 base and 7 bases, in that order; junction bases with no gene match: 10.

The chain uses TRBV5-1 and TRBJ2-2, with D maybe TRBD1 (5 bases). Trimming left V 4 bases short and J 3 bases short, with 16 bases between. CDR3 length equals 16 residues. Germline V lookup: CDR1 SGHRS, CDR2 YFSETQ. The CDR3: CASSLRMGLDTGELFF. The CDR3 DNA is TGCGCCAGCAGCCTCCGTATGGGGCTAGACACCGGGGAGCTGTTTTTT. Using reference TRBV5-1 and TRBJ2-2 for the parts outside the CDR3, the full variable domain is KAGVTQTPRYLIKTRGQQVTLSCSPISGHRSVSWYQQTPGQGLQFLFEYFSETQRNKGNFPGRFSGRQFSNSRSEMNVSTLELGDSALYLCASSLRMGLDTGELFFGEGSRLTVL.

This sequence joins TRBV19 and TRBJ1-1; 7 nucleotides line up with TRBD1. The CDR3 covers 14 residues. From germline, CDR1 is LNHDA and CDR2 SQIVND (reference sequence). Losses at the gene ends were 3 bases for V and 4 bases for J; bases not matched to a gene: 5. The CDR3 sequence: CASSIRQGGTEAFF. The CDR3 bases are TGTGCCAGTAGTATCCGCCAGGGGGGCACTGAAGCTTTCTTT.

The CDR3 DNA reads as TGTGCCAGCGGGGAGGGGAGTAGGAGCAATCAGCCCCAGCATTTT. It translates to CASGEGSRSNQPQHF. The J gene is TRBJ1-5, the V gene TRBV6-1; TRBD1 might be the D (5 bases). The CDR3 is made up of 15 amino acids. Trimming removed 8 bases from V and 1 base from J, with 15 bases in between. CDR1 and CDR2 (germline): MNHNS, SASEGT.

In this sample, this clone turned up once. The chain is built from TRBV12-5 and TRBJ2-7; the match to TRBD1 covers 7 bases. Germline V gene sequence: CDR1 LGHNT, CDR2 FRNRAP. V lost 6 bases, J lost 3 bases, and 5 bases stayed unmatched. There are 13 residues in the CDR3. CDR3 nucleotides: TGTGCTAGTGGGATGACAGGGAACTACGAGCAGTACTTC. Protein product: CASGMTGNYEQYF.